This is a list of T cell receptor beta chains from one sample in a study of shared clonotypes between healthy human individuals. The assay was immunoSEQ multiplex PCR, and TCRdb's table has in-frame clones only and misses some. The table lists roughly 720,000 clones, about nine tenths of them singletons, with approximately 35% in the top ten. Source material: memory CD8+ T cells from PBMCs. Every receptor here comes from a man between 18 and 29 years old in good health. Some clones in this sample may be carry-over from other donors' samples. Each CDR3 is given with its conserved first and last residue. Fields, in order: V gene, D gene, J gene, clone size, CDR3 DNA, CDR3 protein. D genes are given only for firm matches. Clone size is given for some rows only: seen once, a few or many times, or a class if the clone is expanded.

TRBV4-3,NA,TRBJ2-1,NA,TGCGCCAGCAGCCAATCCCCCACGATCCCATCCTACAATGAGCAGTTCTTC,CASSQSPTIPSYNEQFF
TRBV29-1,NA,TRBJ2-7,NA,TGCAGCGTTGAGGGGACTCGATCCTACGAGCAGTACTTC,CSVEGTRSYEQYF
TRBV5-1,TRBD1,TRBJ2-1,NA,TGCGCCAGCAGCCTCCGGACAGGGTGGGCCTACAATGAGCAGTTCTTC,CASSLRTGWAYNEQFF
TRBV27,NA,TRBJ1-1,once,TGTGCCAGCAGTTTATCGATGGGAACAGGGAACACTGAAGCTTTCTTT,CASSLSMGTGNTEAFF
TRBV7-9,TRBD2,TRBJ2-1,NA,TGTGCCAGCAGCCCATGGGCTAGCGGATCCAATGAGCAGTTCTTC,CASSPWASGSNEQFF
TRBV6-6,TRBD1,TRBJ2-1,NA,TGTGCCAGCGGACGACAGGGGAGTAATGAGCAGTTCTTC,CASGRQGSNEQFF
TRBV7-8,TRBD2,TRBJ2-7,NA,TGTGCCAGCAGCGTCAGTAAGGGAGGGCCGACCTACGAGCAGTACTTC,CASSVSKGGPTYEQYF
TRBV6-5,TRBD1,TRBJ2-1,NA,TGTGCCAGCAGAGCGGACAGGGCCTACAATGAGCAGTTCTTC,CASRADRAYNEQFF
TRBV7-9,NA,TRBJ1-4,NA,TGTGCCAGCAGCTCGCCAGTGGCAACTAATGAAAAACTGTTTTTT,CASSSPVATNEKLFF
TRBV9,NA,TRBJ2-3,NA,TGTGCCAGCAGCCCGGACCGACTTACTAGCACAGATACGCAGTATTTT,CASSPDRLTSTDTQYF
TRBV28,NA,TRBJ1-5,NA,TGTGCCAGCAGTGAGGGACGCAACTTCAATCAGCCCCAGCATTTT,CASSEGRNFNQPQHF
TRBV28,TRBD1,TRBJ1-1,once,TGTGCCAGCAGTTTATCGTTCAGGACAGGGGACCTCACTGAAGCTTTCTTT,CASSLSFRTGDLTEAFF
TRBV18,TRBD2,TRBJ2-5,NA,TGTGCCAGCTCACCGACTAGCGGGAGGGCCCGAGAGACCCAGTACTTC,CASSPTSGRARETQYF
TRBV2,TRBD1,TRBJ1-2,NA,TGTGCCAGCAGTGCGGGGACAGGGTCCCCTTTCTATGGCTACACCTTC,CASSAGTGSPFYGYTF
TRBV5-6,NA,TRBJ2-7,NA,TGTGCCAGCAGCCTCGACACTTACGAGCAGTACTTC,CASSLDTYEQYF
TRBV16,TRBD1,TRBJ1-2,NA,TGTGCCAGCAGCCAGTCCCGGGACAGGATCGGCTACACCTTC,CASSQSRDRIGYTF
TRBV28,NA,TRBJ1-2,NA,TGTGCCAGCAGTTTTACAACCGGCTATGGCTACACCTTC,CASSFTTGYGYTF
TRBV2,NA,TRBJ2-1,NA,TGTGCCAGCAGTGACATCAACTTAGACAATGAGCAGTTCTTC,CASSDINLDNEQFF
TRBV27,TRBD2,TRBJ2-1,NA,TGTGCCAGCAGTGCGGGACTAACCAACAATGAGCAGTTCTTC,CASSAGLTNNEQFF
TRBV13,TRBD1,TRBJ2-7,NA,TGTGCCAGCAGCCCTTCCACAGGGGCCTACGAGCAGTACTTC,CASSPSTGAYEQYF
TRBV27,TRBD2,TRBJ2-5,NA,TGTGCCAGCAGTTTATTACCCCTAGCGGGGACCGCAGAGACCCAGTACTTC,CASSLLPLAGTAETQYF
TRBV27,NA,TRBJ2-6,once,TGTGCCAGCAGGACTGGAGGAGCCGGGGCCAACGTCCTGACTTTC,CASRTGGAGANVLTF
TRBV27,TRBD1,TRBJ2-7,NA,TGTGCCAGCAGTTACGCCGGGACAGTCTACGAGCAGTACTTC,CASSYAGTVYEQYF
TRBV30,NA,TRBJ2-3,NA,TGTGCCTGGAGCGAAAGAGGAGGGACAGATACGCAGTATTTT,CAWSERGGTDTQYF
TRBV29-1,TRBD1,TRBJ2-1,NA,TGCAGCGGACAGGGGGATATGAGCAATGAGCAGTTCTTC,CSGQGDMSNEQFF
TRBV9,NA,TRBJ2-1,NA,TGTGCCAGCAGCGTAGGTGGAGGGAATGAGCAGTTCTTC,CASSVGGGNEQFF
TRBV7-9,TRBD1,TRBJ2-7,NA,TGTGCCAGCAGCCACCGGGACAGGGGCTACGAGCAGTACTTC,CASSHRDRGYEQYF
TRBV27,NA,TRBJ1-1,NA,TGTGCCAGCGGCATACACCCCGAAGCTTTCTTT,CASGIHPEAFF
TRBV4-3,NA,TRBJ2-1,NA,TGCGCCAGCAGCCAGGAGACTAGGAATGAGCAGTTCTTC,CASSQETRNEQFF
TRBV9,NA,TRBJ2-1,few,TGTGCCAGCAGCGTAGAGGCGTGGAATGAGCAGTTCTTC,CASSVEAWNEQFF
TRBV7-2,TRBD2,TRBJ2-1,few,TGTGCCAGCAGCTGGACTAGCGCACATGAGCAGTTCTTC,CASSWTSAHEQFF
TRBV7-9,TRBD1,TRBJ1-2,NA,TGTGCCAGCAGCTTAACAGGGGGGCGGGCCTATGGCTACACCTTC,CASSLTGGRAYGYTF
TRBV7-9,TRBD2,TRBJ2-5,NA,TGTGCCAGCAGCCGAGCGGGAGACGAGACCCAGTACTTC,CASSRAGDETQYF
TRBV6-1,NA,TRBJ2-7,NA,TGTGCCAGCAGTGAAGGTCGAGGCGGCTACGAGCAGTACTTC,CASSEGRGGYEQYF
TRBV27,NA,TRBJ2-2,NA,TGTGCCAGCAGTTCTTACACCGGGGAGCTGTTTTTT,CASSSYTGELFF
TRBV29-1,TRBD2,TRBJ2-1,NA,TGCAGCGTTGAGTTTGGGCTAGCGGGAGCCAATGAGCAGTTCTTC,CSVEFGLAGANEQFF
TRBV6-1,NA,TRBJ1-5,NA,TGTGCCAGCAGTGTGGGAGGTGGCGCTTACAATCAGCCCCAGCATTTT,CASSVGGGAYNQPQHF
TRBV7-9,NA,TRBJ2-5,NA,TGTGCCAGCAGCTTAGCCCGCCTCAGGAGGGAGACCCAGTACTTC,CASSLARLRRETQYF
TRBV4-1,NA,TRBJ2-3,NA,TGCGCCAGCAGCCAATTACCCAGCGGCACAGATACGCAGTATTTT,CASSQLPSGTDTQYF
TRBV28,NA,TRBJ1-2,NA,TGTGCCAGCAGTTTTGAGGTTACTAACTATGGCTACACCTTC,CASSFEVTNYGYTF
TRBV19,NA,TRBJ2-2,NA,TGTGCCAGTAGTTGGGGCAGGAACACCGGGGAGCTGTTTTTT,CASSWGRNTGELFF
TRBV18,TRBD1,TRBJ2-1,NA,TGTGCCAGCTCACCACCGGGACAGGGGTTTGATGAGCAGTTCTTC,CASSPPGQGFDEQFF
TRBV4-2,NA,TRBJ2-3,NA,TGTGCCAGCAGGTTGGGGGAAGCTAAGGGGACAGATACGCAGTATTTT,CASRLGEAKGTDTQYF
TRBV14,NA,TRBJ1-2,many,TGTGCCAGCAGCTCTGGCGGATGGAGGGTGGACTATGGCTACACCTTC,CASSSGGWRVDYGYTF
TRBV7-2,TRBD2,TRBJ2-1,NA,TGTGCCAGCAGCACGACTAGCGGGGCGGGGAATGAGCAGTTCTTC,CASSTTSGAGNEQFF
TRBV9,TRBD2,TRBJ2-7,NA,TGTGCCAGCAGCCAATTTGGGGAGGGAGGCTACGAGCAGTACTTC,CASSQFGEGGYEQYF
TRBV4-1,TRBD2,TRBJ2-7,NA,TGCGCCAGCAGCCCTCGGTTGGGGGGGGTCCCCTACGAGCAGTACTTC,CASSPRLGGVPYEQYF
TRBV23-1,TRBD1,TRBJ2-6,NA,TGCGCCAGCACCATCTCACCGGGACAGATCCTATCTGGGGCCAACGTCCTGACTTTC,CASTISPGQILSGANVLTF
TRBV7-9,NA,TRBJ2-1,once,TGTGCCAGCAGCCCTGATCTAAATGAGCAGTTCTTC,CASSPDLNEQFF
TRBV19,NA,TRBJ2-7,NA,TGTGCCAGTAGTAACCTCGGACAACTTGCCGAGCAGTACTTC,CASSNLGQLAEQYF
TRBV13,NA,TRBJ2-4,once,TGTGCCAGCAGCTTTCTAGCGCTAGCCAAAAACATTCAGTACTTC,CASSFLALAKNIQYF
TRBV9,NA,TRBJ1-2,once,TGTGCCAGCAGCGTAGACGAGACAGGAGTTGATGGCTACACCTTC,CASSVDETGVDGYTF
TRBV7-9,TRBD2,TRBJ2-5,NA,TGTGCCAGCAGCCTAACTAGCGCCGAAGAGACCCAGTACTTC,CASSLTSAEETQYF